This T cell receptor beta chain was obtained from a study of PD-1 blockade in classical Hodgkin lymphoma. Study outcomes and limitations: TCR diversity in CD4+, not CD8+, cells rose significantly by C4D1. Reports indicated that newly diagnosed patients had lower baseline TCR diversity than healthy donors did.

The CDR3 contains 16 residues. J lost 7 bases, V lost 2 bases, and 6 bases had no gene match. Germline assignment: CDR1 KGHSH and CDR2 LQKENI. Profiled with immunoSEQ multiplex PCR; TCRdb holds only in-frame clones, not every one. Counted here are more than 40,000 clones, over 65% occurring once; the ten biggest clones make up 2.5% to 3%. Following autologous stem cell transplantation, relapse occurred in every patient, and exposure to brentuximab vedotin varied. A note on this clone: Its specificity is not known.

The source of this sequence is a human donor with classical Hodgkin lymphoma. Sequences were derived from peripheral blood mononuclear cells (PBMCs), sampled before the second cycle of nivolumab. The chain uses TRBV18 and TRBJ2-1; TRBD2 matches 12 bases. CDR3 nucleotide sequence: TGTGCCAGCTCACCAAGGACTAGCGGGGTGGAAAATGAGCAGTTCTTC. Translation: CASSPRTSGVENEQFF.